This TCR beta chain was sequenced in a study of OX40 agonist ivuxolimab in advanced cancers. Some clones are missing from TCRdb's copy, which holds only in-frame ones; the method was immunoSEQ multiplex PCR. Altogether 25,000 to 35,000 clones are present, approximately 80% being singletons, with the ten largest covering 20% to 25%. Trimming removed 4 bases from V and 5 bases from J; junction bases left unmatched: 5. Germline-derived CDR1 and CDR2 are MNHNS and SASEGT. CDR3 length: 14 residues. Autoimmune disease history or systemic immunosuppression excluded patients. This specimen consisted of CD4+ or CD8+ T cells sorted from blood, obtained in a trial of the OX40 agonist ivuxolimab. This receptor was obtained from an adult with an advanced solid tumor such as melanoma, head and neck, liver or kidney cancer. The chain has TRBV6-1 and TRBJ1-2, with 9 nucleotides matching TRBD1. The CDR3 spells CASSVNRGPYGYTF. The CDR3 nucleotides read TGTGCCAGCAGTGTAAACAGGGGGCCGTATGGCTACACCTTC.